This T cell receptor beta chain was recovered during a study of CD8 T cells in ankylosing spondylitis. The study, taken as a whole, reports: Within matched ankylosing spondylitis synovial fluid, disease-linked clones were reportedly significantly enriched. A TCR beta motif of about eight highly homologous variants appeared characteristic of ankylosing spondylitis blood.

The germline V gene encodes CDR1 LGHDT and CDR2 YNNKEL (reference sequence). V lost 4 bases, J lost 9 bases, and 6 bases stayed unmatched. This CDR3 region has 15 residues. The authors made TCR beta libraries by quantitative 5'-RACE with molecular barcodes. TCRdb recomputed calls from the 5' RACE reads with MiXCR, one row per CDR3 protein. The sample has about 110,000 distinct CDR3 sequences; about 24% are singletons. A few counts support this clonotype. As yet, its antigen is unknown. The material sequenced was synovial fluid, either unsorted or a sorted T cell fraction (not recorded which). The chain links TRBV3-1 to TRBJ2-1; 13 bases are a match to TRBD2. The clonotype was recovered from a male donor with ankylosing spondylitis. The CDR3: CASSPGLAGDSEQFF. The DNA of the CDR3 is TGTGCCAGCAGCCCCGGACTAGCGGGAGATTCTGAGCAGTTCTTC.